The clone carrying this T cell receptor (beta chain) was seen only once. This record comes from a study of blood T cell repertoires in COVID-19. Germline V lookup: CDR1 GTSNPN, CDR2 SVGIG (reference sequence). The CDR3 extends over 14 amino acids. V gave up 1 base and J gave up 6 bases, with 15 bases separating them. Per the authors' pipeline: Cell counts per sample came from amplifying reference gene primers. The repertoire was sequenced with immunoSEQ multiplex PCR; TCRdb's copy has only in-frame clones and lacks some. V, J and clone size are those of that table, while D and trimming were read from the DNA. Of roughly 240,000 clones listed, approximately 90% were seen once; the top ten hold about 1%. Those who participated ranged in age from 18 to 89 years and resided in about two dozen US areas. A PCR-confirmed or clinician-diagnosed COVID-19 case had contacted exposed participants within 2 weeks of entry.

Sequencing was performed on PBMCs or T cells enriched from blood (not recorded which). The chain couples TRBV30 to TRBJ1-2; a possible D gene is TRBD1 (5 bases). The receptor was isolated from a middle-aged man who had been exposed to COVID-19. The CDR3 spells CAWSESRGRDGYTF. The CDR3 region has the DNA TGTGCCTGGAGTGAATCAAGGGGCAGGGATGGCTACACCTTC.